This T cell receptor beta chain was identified in a study of T cell changes during pregnancy in multiple sclerosis. Sequencing was performed with immunoSEQ multiplex PCR; in TCRdb, only in-frame clones are kept and a portion is missing. Found here are approximately 50,000 clones, approximately 92% of them singletons; the top ten hold around 0.61%. This CDR3 region has 14 residues. V lost 2 bases to trimming and J lost 3 bases, with 8 bases between them. The germline V gene encodes CDR1 MNHEY and CDR2 SVGAGI. This TCR came from a female donor with multiple sclerosis, enrolled in a pregnancy study. The chain carries TRBV6-5 and TRBJ2-4; a possible D gene is TRBD2 (6 bases). This specimen consisted of CD4+ T cells from peripheral blood mononuclear cells, obtained in the third trimester of pregnancy. CDR3 loop: CASSYAGRKNIQYF. The CDR3 region has the DNA TGTGCCAGCAGTTACGCGGGACGCAAAAACATTCAGTACTTC.